This T cell receptor (beta chain) was documented in a study of blood T cell repertoires in COVID-19. Background on the study: The analysed material was cDNA or gDNA that came from T cells, B-cell-depleted T cells, or PBMCs.

Original analysis: Reference gene primer amplification yielded estimated nucleated cell counts. The repertoire was sequenced with immunoSEQ multiplex PCR; TCRdb's copy has only in-frame clones and lacks some. The V and J calls and clone size are taken from that table; D and trimming were inferred from the DNA. The sample lists fewer than 200,000 clones, about 90% occurring once. The sequencing sample was made of PBMCs or T cells enriched from blood (not recorded which). The source of this sequence is a woman between 18 and 29 years old who had recovered from COVID-19.

CDR3 nucleotides: TGTGCCACCAGCGCTACACTAGCGGGACGCGACAATGAGCAGTTCTTC. Translating it yields CATSATLAGRDNEQFF. J is TRBJ2-1 and V is TRBV15; 10 bases are shared with TRBD2. The V gene's germline CDR1 is LNHNV and CDR2 YYDKDF (reference sequence). The CDR3 consists of 16 residues. J was trimmed by 5 bases and V by 5 bases; bases with no gene match: 9.